The 12 T cell receptor beta chains listed next were all sequenced from one sample in a study of human T cells and chemical hapten exposure. Time point noted: pre-sensitization, week 0. The treatment was: therapeutic diphenylcyclopropenone sensitization with weekly scalp DPC. From the RACE reads, TCRdb called clonotypes with MiXCR, one entry per CDR3 protein. The sample has some 90,000 distinct CDR3 sequences; roughly 8.5% are singletons. Specimen: whole blood, collected in connection with sensitization to the hapten diphenylcyclopropenone (DPC). Source of these receptors: a man between 35 and 55 years old with alopecia areata. Some clones in this sample may be carry-over from other donors' samples.

In its sample, this clonotype was seen many times. The chain carries TRBV10-3 and TRBJ2-7; 7 bases line up with TRBD1. Germline V lookup: CDR1 ENHRY, CDR2 SYGVKD. The CDR3 runs 14 residues. After removal of 11 bases from V and 6 bases from J, the junction contained 16 bases not matched to a gene. CDR3 sequence reads: CAVVDRDKFGEQYV. The CDR3 DNA reads as TGTGCCGTTGTAGACAGGGACAAATTCGGCGAGCAGTACGTC.

This sequence joins TRBV20-1 and TRBJ1-1; D remains unclear. Per germline, CDR1 DFQATT and CDR2 SNEGSKA (reference sequence). V dropped 0 bases and J dropped 2 bases, with 13 bases sitting between them. The length of the CDR3 is 15 residues. CDR3 sequence reads: CSARDLSQSNTEAFF. CDR3 bases: TGCAGTGCTAGAGATCTCTCCCAGAGTAACACTGAAGCTTTCTTT.

The chain recombines TRBV27 with TRBJ1-5; no firm D call. In germline, CDR1 is MNHEY, CDR2 SMNVEV (reference sequence). CDR3 length: 14 amino acids. V was cut by 4 bases and J by 0 bases, with 7 bases left in between. Written as DNA, the CDR3 is TGTGCCAGCAGTTCATGGTATAGCAATCAGCCCCAGCATTTT. It codes for CASSSWYSNQPQHF.

There are a few counts of this clonotype. The genes are TRBV20-1 and TRBJ2-3, with 8 bases that match TRBD2. V was pared by 1 base and J by 6 bases, with 9 bases of the junction left unmatched. The length of the CDR3 is 15 residues. From germline, CDR1 is DFQATT and CDR2 SNEGSKA (reference sequence). The CDR3 spells CSARGRSGGPDTQYF. The CDR3 bases are TGCAGTGCTAGAGGACGGTCGGGAGGGCCGGATACGCAGTATTTT.

In its sample, this clonotype was seen many times. The chain joins TRBV27 to TRBJ1-6; D might be TRBD1 (5 bases). Trimming removed 3 bases from V and 6 bases from J, with 9 bases in between. Per the germline V gene, CDR1 is MNHEY and CDR2 is SMNVEV (reference sequence). CDR3 length: 14 residues. The CDR3: CASSFRVPNSPLHF. CDR3 nucleotide sequence: TGTGCCAGCAGTTTCAGGGTCCCTAATTCACCCCTCCACTTT.

This clonotype was seen only a few times. The V gene is TRBV7-2, the J gene TRBJ2-7; D assignment may be TRBD1 or TRBD2 (7 bases each). The V gene's germline CDR1 is SGHTA and CDR2 FQGNSA. The CDR3 consists of 14 residues. Between the trimmed V and J ends, which lost 5 bases and 3 bases, there was a span of 14 bases. The CDR3 loop reads CASSLPGGGYEQYF. The DNA of the CDR3 is TGTGCCAGCAGCCTCCCAGGGGGGGGCTACGAGCAGTACTTC.

This clonotype has a count of ten or more. CDR3 in DNA: TGTGCCAGCAGCAACAGGGGACCTCCGAACACTGAAGCTTTCTTT. This sequence encodes CASSNRGPPNTEAFF. The genes are TRBV12-3 or TRBV12-4 and TRBJ1-1, with 7 bases lining up with TRBD1. The CDR3 sequence is 15 residues long. Trimming took 6 bases from V and 1 from J; bases not matched to a gene: 8.

This clonotype has at least ten counts. The rearrangement uses TRBV18 and TRBJ1-4; TRBD1 matches 7 bases. There are 14 residues in the CDR3. V lost 3 bases, J lost 5 bases, and 3 bases stayed unmatched. The germline V gene has CDR1 KGHSH and CDR2 LQKENI. The CDR3 protein is CASSPTGINEKLFF. In DNA form, the CDR3 reads TGTGCCAGCTCACCGACAGGGATAAATGAAAAACTGTTTTTT. Full variable domain (remainder filled in from reference TRBV18 and TRBJ1-4): NAGVMQNPRHLVRRRGQEARLRCSPMKGHSHVYWYRQLPEEGLKFMVYLQKENIIDESGMPKERFSAEFPKEGPSILRIQQVVRGDSAAYFCASSPTGINEKLFFGSGTQLSVL.

This clonotype was seen a handful of times. The chain uses TRBV12-3 or TRBV12-4 and TRBJ2-1; TRBD2 matches 10 bases. The CDR3 length is 15 residues. V trimming: 6 bases; J trimming: 1 base; junction bases outside the gene matches: 3. CDR3 nucleotide sequence: TGTGCCAGCAGAGAGCGGGAGGGTTCCTACAATGAGCAGTTCTTC. It yields the protein CASREREGSYNEQFF.

The table lists this clonotype with many counts. The CDR3 loop is CASSSLHRASTEAFF. CDR3 DNA: TGTGCCAGCAGCTCTCTCCACAGGGCGAGCACTGAAGCTTTCTTT. The chain has TRBV6-2 or TRBV6-3 and TRBJ1-1; D might be TRBD1 (6 bases). Trimming removed 6 bases from V and 4 bases from J, with 18 bases in between. CDR3 size: 15 residues. From germline, CDR1 is MNHEY and CDR2 SVGEGT.

Many counts were recorded for this clonotype. V usage is TRBV20-1 and J usage is TRBJ2-2; TRBD1 matches at 8 bases. With 5 bases clipped from V and 3 bases from J, the junction kept 11 bases outside the gene matches. The CDR3 consists of 16 residues. Germline CDR1 reads DFQATT; CDR2 reads SNEGSKA (reference sequence). The CDR3 protein is CSAGGRGQIYTGELFF. Written as DNA, the CDR3 is TGCAGTGCTGGGGGCAGGGGGCAAATTTACACCGGGGAGCTGTTTTTT.

Many counts were recorded for this clonotype. The chain recombines TRBV5-6 with TRBJ1-1, with 11 bases fitting TRBD1. Germline trimming cut 0 bases from V and 5 bases from J; bases unmatched to any gene: 3. The CDR3 is made up of 15 amino acids. In germline, CDR1 is SGHDT, CDR2 YYEEEE. CDR3 bases: TGTGCCAGCAGCTTGGGGACAGGGGGCAATACTGAAGCTTTCTTT. This translates into CASSLGTGGNTEAFF.